The clone carrying this T cell receptor beta chain was seen a handful of times. The record originates from a study of blood T cells in healthy people across ages. This CDR3 spans 19 amino acids. Germline loops: CDR1 DFQATT, CDR2 SNEGSKA (reference sequence). V lost 0 bases and J lost 1, with 25 bases in between. The second PCR ran 7 to 11 cycles with a sample-barcoded 5' primer and J-beta primers. Every sample gave at least 2.5 million paired-end reads containing CDR3. TCRdb re-called the 5' RACE reads through MiXCR, storing one row per CDR3 protein. This table has 850,000 to 1,000,000 distinct CDR3 sequences, about 48% appearing once.

This clonotype was sampled from a man in his thirties or forties in good health. The V and J genes are TRBV20-1 and TRBJ2-7; tentative D call: TRBD1 (5 bases). Specimen: blood. CDR3 nucleotide sequence: TGCAGTGCTAGAGATAGGGGCACCAAGTCCCAGCACCGTTCCTACGAGCAGTACTTC. Translating it yields CSARDRGTKSQHRSYEQYF.